This T cell receptor beta chain came from a study of tumor-infiltrating lymphocytes in primary liver carcinoma. Study-wide results and limits: It was observed that only about 8-24% of the top clones appeared in every one of the five tumor regions.

Germline assignment: CDR1 SQVTM and CDR2 ANQGSEA. This CDR3 is built from 12 residues. With V trimmed by 8 bases and J by 5 bases, 6 bases remained unmatched. A constant-region primer served to make TCR beta cDNA from 500 to 550 ng total RNA. Generation of the TCR beta libraries relied on three nested multiplex PCR rounds using slightly modified ARM-PCR. PCR rounds one and two used TRBV1-TRBV30 forward primers with a C-beta reverse primer for 9 to 10 cycles each. A single record per CDR3 protein comes from TCRdb applying MiXCR to the multiplex PCR reads. The data show 60,000 or so distinct CDR3 sequences, about two thirds seen once. Unsorted bulk tissue (about 20-30 mg) underwent RNA and DNA co-extraction. For this clonotype: Antigen specificity is unknown.

The J gene is TRBJ2-7, the V gene TRBV29-1, with TRBD1 matching 10 bases. The sequencing input was liver tumor tissue from sampling region 2. Subset meaning: tumor region T2, inferior pole. The receptor's source is a man aged 35-49 years with primary liver carcinoma and hepatitis B virus infection. The CDR3 region is CSSQTGGDEQYF. In DNA form, the CDR3 reads TGCAGCAGTCAGACAGGGGGCGACGAGCAGTACTTC.